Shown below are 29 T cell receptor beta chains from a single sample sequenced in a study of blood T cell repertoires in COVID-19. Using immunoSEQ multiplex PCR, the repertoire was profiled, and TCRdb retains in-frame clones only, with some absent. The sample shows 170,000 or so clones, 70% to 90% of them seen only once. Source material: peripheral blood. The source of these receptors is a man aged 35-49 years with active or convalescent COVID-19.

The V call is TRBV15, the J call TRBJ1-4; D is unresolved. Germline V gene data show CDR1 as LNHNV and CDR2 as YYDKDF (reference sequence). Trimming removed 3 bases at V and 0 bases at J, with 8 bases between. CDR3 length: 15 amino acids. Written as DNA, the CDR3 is TGTGCCACCAGCAGTTCTCCTGCAACTAATGAAAAACTGTTTTTT. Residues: CATSSSPATNEKLFF.

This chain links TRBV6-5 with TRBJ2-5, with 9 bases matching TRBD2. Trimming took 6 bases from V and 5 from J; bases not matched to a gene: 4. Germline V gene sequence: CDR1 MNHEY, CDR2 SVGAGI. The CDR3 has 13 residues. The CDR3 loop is CASSLGTSETQYF. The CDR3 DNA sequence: TGTGCCAGCAGCCTAGGGACTAGCGAGACCCAGTACTTC.

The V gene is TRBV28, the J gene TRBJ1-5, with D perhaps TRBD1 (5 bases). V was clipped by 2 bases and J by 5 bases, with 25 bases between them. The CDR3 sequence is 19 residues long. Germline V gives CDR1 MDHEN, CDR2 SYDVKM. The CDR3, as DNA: TGTGCCAGCAGTTTAAACCCGGGGGGTTATTTTAGTCGCTATCAGCCCCAGCATTTT. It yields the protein CASSLNPGGYFSRYQPQHF.

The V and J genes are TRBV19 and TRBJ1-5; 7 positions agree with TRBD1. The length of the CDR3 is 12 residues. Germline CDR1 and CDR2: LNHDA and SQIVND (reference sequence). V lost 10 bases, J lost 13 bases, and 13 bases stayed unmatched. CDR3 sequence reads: CANSRDRAEQHF. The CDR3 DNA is TGTGCCAACTCCCGGGACAGAGCTGAGCAGCATTTT.

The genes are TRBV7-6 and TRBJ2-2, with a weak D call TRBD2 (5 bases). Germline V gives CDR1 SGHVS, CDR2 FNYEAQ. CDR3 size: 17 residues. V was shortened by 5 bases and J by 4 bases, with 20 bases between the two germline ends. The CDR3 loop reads CASSAGVELRGTGELFF. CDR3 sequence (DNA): TGTGCCAGCAGCGCCGGAGTCGAACTTCGGGGCACCGGGGAGCTGTTTTTT.

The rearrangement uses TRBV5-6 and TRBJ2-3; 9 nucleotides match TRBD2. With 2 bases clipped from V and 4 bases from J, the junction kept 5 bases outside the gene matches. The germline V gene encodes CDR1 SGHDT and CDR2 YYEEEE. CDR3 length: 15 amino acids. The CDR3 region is CASSFGTSNADTQYF. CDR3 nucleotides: TGTGCCAGCAGCTTTGGGACTAGCAACGCAGATACGCAGTATTTT.

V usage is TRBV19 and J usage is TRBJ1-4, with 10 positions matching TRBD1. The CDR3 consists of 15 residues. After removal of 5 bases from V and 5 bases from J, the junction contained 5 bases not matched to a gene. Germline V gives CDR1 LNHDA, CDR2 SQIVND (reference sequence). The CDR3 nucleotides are TGTGCCAGTAGTGCCCCGGGACAGGGGAATGAAAAACTGTTTTTT. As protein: CASSAPGQGNEKLFF.

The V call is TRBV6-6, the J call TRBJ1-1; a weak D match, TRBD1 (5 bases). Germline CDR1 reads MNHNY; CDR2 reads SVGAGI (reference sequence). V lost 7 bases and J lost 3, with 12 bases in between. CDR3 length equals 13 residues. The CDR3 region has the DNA TGTGCCAGCAAACAGGACACGGACACTGAAGCTTTCTTT. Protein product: CASKQDTDTEAFF.

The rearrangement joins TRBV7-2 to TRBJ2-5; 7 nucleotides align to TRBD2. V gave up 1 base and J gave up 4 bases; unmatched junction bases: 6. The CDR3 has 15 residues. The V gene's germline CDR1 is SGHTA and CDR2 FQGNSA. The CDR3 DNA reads TGTGCCAGCAGCTTAGGCGGGGGAGGCGGAGAGACCCAGTACTTC. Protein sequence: CASSLGGGGGETQYF.

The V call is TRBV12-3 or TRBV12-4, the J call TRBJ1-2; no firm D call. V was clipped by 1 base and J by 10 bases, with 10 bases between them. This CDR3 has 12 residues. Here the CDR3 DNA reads TGTGCCAGCAGTTTAGTCGCTATAGACTACACCTTC. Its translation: CASSLVAIDYTF.

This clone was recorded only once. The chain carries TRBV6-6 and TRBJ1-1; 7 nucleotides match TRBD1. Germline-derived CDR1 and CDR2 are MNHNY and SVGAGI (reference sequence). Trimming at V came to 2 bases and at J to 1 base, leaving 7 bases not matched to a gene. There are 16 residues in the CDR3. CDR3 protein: CASSYLPTGTNTEAFF. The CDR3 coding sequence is TGTGCCAGCAGTTACCTACCGACAGGGACGAACACTGAAGCTTTCTTT.

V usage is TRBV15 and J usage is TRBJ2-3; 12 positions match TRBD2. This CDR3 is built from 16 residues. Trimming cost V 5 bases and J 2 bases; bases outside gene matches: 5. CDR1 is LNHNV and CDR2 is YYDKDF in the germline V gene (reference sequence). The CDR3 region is CATSARLAGVTDTQYF. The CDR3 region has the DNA TGTGCCACCAGCGCCCGACTAGCGGGGGTCACAGATACGCAGTATTTT.

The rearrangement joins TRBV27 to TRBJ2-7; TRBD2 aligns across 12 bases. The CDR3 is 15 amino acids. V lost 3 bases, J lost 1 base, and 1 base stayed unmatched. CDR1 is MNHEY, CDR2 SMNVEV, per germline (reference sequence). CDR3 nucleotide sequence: TGTGCCAGCAGTTTCACTAGCGGGGGGTCCTACGAGCAGTACTTC. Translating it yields CASSFTSGGSYEQYF.

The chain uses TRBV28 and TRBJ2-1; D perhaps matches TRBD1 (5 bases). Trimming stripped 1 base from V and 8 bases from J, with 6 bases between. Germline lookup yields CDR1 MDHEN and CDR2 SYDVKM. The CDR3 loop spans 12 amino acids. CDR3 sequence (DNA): TGTGCCAGCAGTTTATCAGGGTATGAGCAGTTCTTC. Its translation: CASSLSGYEQFF.

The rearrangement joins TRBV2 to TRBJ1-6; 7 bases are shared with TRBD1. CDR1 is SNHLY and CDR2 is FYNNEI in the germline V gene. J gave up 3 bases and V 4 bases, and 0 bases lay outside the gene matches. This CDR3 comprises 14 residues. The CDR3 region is CASSGDSYNSPLHF. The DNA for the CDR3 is TGTGCCAGCAGTGGGGACAGCTATAATTCACCCCTCCACTTT.

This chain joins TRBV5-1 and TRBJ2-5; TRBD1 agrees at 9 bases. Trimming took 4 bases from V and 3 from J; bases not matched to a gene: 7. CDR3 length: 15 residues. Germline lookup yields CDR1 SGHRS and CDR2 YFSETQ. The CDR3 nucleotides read TGCGCCAGCAGCACCCAACAGGGGGCGGAAGAGACCCAGTACTTC. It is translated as CASSTQQGAEETQYF.

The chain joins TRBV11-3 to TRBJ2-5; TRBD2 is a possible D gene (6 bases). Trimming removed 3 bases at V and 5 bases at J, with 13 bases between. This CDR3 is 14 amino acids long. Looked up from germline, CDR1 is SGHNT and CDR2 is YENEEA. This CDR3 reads CASSFGGEGETQYF. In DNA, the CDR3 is TGTGCCAGCAGCTTCGGAGGGGAAGGGGAGACCCAGTACTTC.

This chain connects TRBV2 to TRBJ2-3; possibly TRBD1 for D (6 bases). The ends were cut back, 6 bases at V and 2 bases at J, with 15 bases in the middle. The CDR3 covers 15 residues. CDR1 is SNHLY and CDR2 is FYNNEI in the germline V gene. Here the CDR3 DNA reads TGTGCCAGCAGGCCAGGACAGTCTTACACAGATACGCAGTATTTT. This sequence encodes CASRPGQSYTDTQYF.

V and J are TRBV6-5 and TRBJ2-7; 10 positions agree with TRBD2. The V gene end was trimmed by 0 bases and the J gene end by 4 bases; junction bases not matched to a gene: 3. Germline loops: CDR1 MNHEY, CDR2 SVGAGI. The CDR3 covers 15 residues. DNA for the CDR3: TGTGCCAGCAGTTACTCTAGCGGGGGGAGATACGAGCAGTACTTC. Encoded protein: CASSYSSGGRYEQYF.

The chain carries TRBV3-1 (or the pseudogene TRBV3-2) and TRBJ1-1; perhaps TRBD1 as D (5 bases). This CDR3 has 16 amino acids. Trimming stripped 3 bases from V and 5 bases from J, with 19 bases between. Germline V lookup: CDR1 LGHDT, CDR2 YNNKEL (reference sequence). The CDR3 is CASSQGGGGSRTEAFF. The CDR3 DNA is TGTGCCAGCAGCCAGGGCGGGGGGGGATCAAGGACTGAAGCTTTCTTT.

CDR3 DNA: TGTGCCAGCAGCCCCCTCCCGGGACAGAAAGAGACCCAGTACTTC. Residues: CASSPLPGQKETQYF. The chain couples TRBV2 to TRBJ2-5, with 7 positions matching TRBD1. Germline CDR1 reads SNHLY; CDR2 reads FYNNEI. Trimming removed 6 bases from V and 3 bases from J; junction bases left unmatched: 10. The CDR3 is made up of 15 amino acids.

The CDR3 region is CASSLGGAGADTQYF. The CDR3 DNA follows: TGCGCCAGCAGCCTTGGGGGGGCCGGCGCAGATACGCAGTATTTT. The rearrangement uses TRBV4-1 and TRBJ2-3, with a tentative D call TRBD2 (7 bases). Trimming took off 4 bases at V and 4 bases at J, with 15 bases between the two ends. The CDR3 is 15 amino acids. The germline gives CDR1 MGHRA, CDR2 YSYEKL.

The CDR3 region is CSASLRDRASSYGYTF. CDR3 DNA: TGCAGTGCTAGTCTACGGGACAGGGCGTCGTCTTATGGCTACACCTTC. This chain connects TRBV20-1 to TRBJ1-2; 9 bases fit TRBD1. In germline, CDR1 is DFQATT, CDR2 SNEGSKA (reference sequence). Trimming took 3 bases from V and 5 from J; bases not matched to a gene: 13. This CDR3 region has 16 residues.

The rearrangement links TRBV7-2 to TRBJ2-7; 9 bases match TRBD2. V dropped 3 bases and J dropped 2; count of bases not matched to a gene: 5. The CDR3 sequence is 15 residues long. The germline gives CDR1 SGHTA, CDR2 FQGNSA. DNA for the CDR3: TGTGCCAGCAGCTTGGGGGCGGGGGGGCCCTACGAGCAGTACTTC. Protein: CASSLGAGGPYEQYF.

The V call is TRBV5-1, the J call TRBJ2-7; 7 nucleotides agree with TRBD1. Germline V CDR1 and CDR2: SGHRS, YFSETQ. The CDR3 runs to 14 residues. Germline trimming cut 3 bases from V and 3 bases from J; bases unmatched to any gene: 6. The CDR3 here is CASSWGTEVYEQYF. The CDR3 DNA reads TGCGCCAGCAGCTGGGGGACAGAAGTCTACGAGCAGTACTTC.

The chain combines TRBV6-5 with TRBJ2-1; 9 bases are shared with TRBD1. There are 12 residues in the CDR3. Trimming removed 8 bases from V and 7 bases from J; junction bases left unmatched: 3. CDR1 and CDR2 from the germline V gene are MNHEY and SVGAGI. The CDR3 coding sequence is TGTGCCAGCGGGACAGGGATTAATGAGCAGTTCTTC. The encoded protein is CASGTGINEQFF.

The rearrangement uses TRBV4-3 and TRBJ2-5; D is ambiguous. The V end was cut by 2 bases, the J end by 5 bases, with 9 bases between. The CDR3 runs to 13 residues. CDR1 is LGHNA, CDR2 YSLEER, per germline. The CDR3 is CASSQNLGETQYF. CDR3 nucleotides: TGCGCCAGCAGCCAAAACCTCGGGGAGACCCAGTACTTC.

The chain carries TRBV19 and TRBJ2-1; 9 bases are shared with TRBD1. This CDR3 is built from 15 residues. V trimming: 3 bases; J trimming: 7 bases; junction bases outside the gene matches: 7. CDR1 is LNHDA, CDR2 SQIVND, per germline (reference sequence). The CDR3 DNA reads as TGTGCCAGTAGTATGAGGGACAGGGTTAAAAATGAGCAGTTCTTC. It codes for CASSMRDRVKNEQFF.

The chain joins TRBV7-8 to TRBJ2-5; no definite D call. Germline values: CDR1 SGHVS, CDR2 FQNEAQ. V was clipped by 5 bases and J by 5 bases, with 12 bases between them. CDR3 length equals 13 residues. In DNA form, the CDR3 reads TGTGCCAGCAGCCCCCTGGGCGTGGAGACCCAGTACTTC. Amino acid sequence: CASSPLGVETQYF.